What follows are 9 T cell receptor beta chains derived from one specimen sequenced in a study of T cell responses to AZD1222 COVID-19 vaccine. Libraries were prepared by immunoSEQ multiplex PCR; TCRdb keeps only in-frame clonotypes and omits some of them. This repertoire shows under 150,000 clones, roughly nine tenths found once; its top ten account for 9% to 9.5%. Sequencing used peripheral blood, obtained 28 days after the second AZD1222 dose. Receptor source: an adult who received the AZD1222 COVID-19 vaccine.

The chain links TRBV28 to TRBJ2-1; a weak D match, TRBD2 (6 bases). Germline V gene data show CDR1 as MDHEN and CDR2 as SYDVKM. V gave up 6 bases and J gave up 0 bases, with 9 bases separating them. The CDR3 is 14 residues long. CDR3 region: CASSPGDSYNEQFF. In DNA, the CDR3 is TGTGCCAGCAGCCCGGGAGACTCCTACAATGAGCAGTTCTTC.

The DNA of the CDR3 is TGTGCCAGCAGCCCAAAACAGGGGGTCCCTGAAGCTTTCTTT. Translating gives CASSPKQGVPEAFF. This rearrangement joins TRBV11-2 to TRBJ1-1, with TRBD1 matching over 8 bases. CDR3 length: 14 amino acids. With 5 bases clipped from V and 6 bases from J, the junction kept 8 bases outside the gene matches. In germline, CDR1 is SGHAT, CDR2 FQNNGV.

This clone was seen a single time. The chain links TRBV14 to TRBJ1-1; a weak D match, TRBD1 (6 bases). The CDR3 covers 14 residues. Germline V lookup: CDR1 SGHDN, CDR2 FVKESK. V lost 4 bases and J 1 base, leaving 10 bases between the germline ends. The CDR3 coding sequence is TGTGCCAGCAGCCCCGGACAGAGGAACACTGAAGCTTTCTTT. Protein product: CASSPGQRNTEAFF. Using reference TRBV14 and TRBJ1-1 for the parts outside the CDR3, the full variable domain is EAGVTQFPSHSVIEKGQTVTLRCDPISGHDNLYWYRRVMGKEIKFLLHFVKESKQDESGMPNNRFLAERTGGTYSTLKVQPAELEDSGVYFCASSPGQRNTEAFFGQGTRLTVV.

This chain connects TRBV27 to TRBJ2-1, with 7 bases matching TRBD2. The CDR3 covers 14 residues. Trimming removed 6 bases from V and 1 base from J; junction bases left unmatched: 3. Germline CDR1 reads MNHEY; CDR2 reads SMNVEV (reference sequence). The CDR3 region is CASRAGVSYNEQFF. The CDR3 DNA follows: TGTGCCAGCAGGGCGGGGGTATCCTACAATGAGCAGTTCTTC.

The rearrangement uses TRBV3-1 (or the pseudogene TRBV3-2) and TRBJ1-5; TRBD1 agrees at 7 bases. CDR1 LGHDT and CDR2 YNNKEL come from the germline V gene (reference sequence). V shed 0 bases and J 7 bases; nucleotides not matched to a gene: 15. The CDR3 runs to 18 residues. CDR3 in amino acids: CASSQEEVEGAIRQPQHF. The CDR3 bases are TGTGCCAGCAGCCAAGAGGAAGTAGAGGGGGCAATACGGCAGCCCCAGCATTTT.

Only one count was recorded for this clone. This chain joins TRBV5-1 and TRBJ1-1; D is uncertain. Per germline, CDR1 SGHRS and CDR2 YFSETQ. The CDR3 covers 12 residues. Trimming shortened V by 0 bases and J by 10 bases, and 10 bases separated the two germline ends. CDR3 sequence: CASSLDGNRAFF. The CDR3, as DNA: TGCGCCAGCAGCTTGGACGGGAACAGAGCTTTCTTT.

The chain uses TRBV5-1 and TRBJ1-1, with D maybe TRBD1 (5 bases). V was trimmed by 0 bases and J by 6 bases, leaving 9 bases between them. The CDR3 loop spans 13 amino acids. CDR1 is SGHRS, CDR2 YFSETQ, per germline. CDR3 coding DNA: TGCGCCAGCAGCTTGGCCATGGGGGCTGAAGCTTTCTTT. Protein: CASSLAMGAEAFF. Full variable domain (remainder filled in from reference TRBV5-1 and TRBJ1-1): KAGVTQTPRYLIKTRGQQVTLSCSPISGHRSVSWYQQTPGQGLQFLFEYFSETQRNKGNFPGRFSGRQFSNSRSEMNVSTLELGDSALYLCASSLAMGAEAFFGQGTRLTVV.

This chain joins TRBV7-9 and TRBJ2-2; 10 nucleotides match TRBD1. CDR1 SEHNR and CDR2 FQNEAQ come from the germline V gene (reference sequence). There are 16 residues in the CDR3. The trim removed 4 bases at V and 6 bases at J, leaving 8 bases unmatched. The CDR3 DNA is TGTGCCAGCAGCTCCCGGGACAGGGGATTTCCCGGGGAGCTGTTTTTT. The encoded protein is CASSSRDRGFPGELFF.

J is TRBJ1-2 and V is TRBV3-1 (or the pseudogene TRBV3-2); the match to TRBD1 covers 7 bases. The V gene end was trimmed by 1 base and the J gene end by 4 bases; junction bases not matched to a gene: 6. Germline V gene data show CDR1 as LGHDT and CDR2 as YNNKEL (reference sequence). This CDR3 has 15 residues. The CDR3 reads CASSQASNRGYGYTF. The CDR3 nucleotides are TGTGCCAGCAGCCAAGCCTCGAACAGGGGCTATGGCTACACCTTC.